These 12 T cell receptor beta chains were sequenced from one sample in a study of human T cells and chemical hapten exposure. One entry per CDR3 protein, called by TCRdb with MiXCR from the RACE reads. The sample lists about 62,000 distinct CDR3 sequences, 6.7% occurring once. Time point meaning: pre-sensitization, week 0. Treatment of the sample: therapeutic diphenylcyclopropenone sensitization with weekly scalp DPC. Sequenced here: whole blood, sampled in connection with sensitization to the hapten diphenylcyclopropenone (DPC). These receptors were collected from a woman in her twenties or thirties with alopecia areata. Some clones in this sample may be carry-over from other donors' samples.

This clonotype was recorded a few times. The chain couples TRBV12-3 or TRBV12-4 to TRBJ2-5, with D possibly TRBD2 on 6 matching bases. Between the trimmed V and J ends, which lost 6 bases and 5 bases, there was a span of 19 bases. This CDR3 comprises 15 residues. This chain's CDR3 is CASRSGLPNRETQYF. The CDR3 nucleotides read TGTGCCAGCAGGTCGGGACTCCCCAACCGGGAGACCCAGTACTTC.

This clonotype showed up many times. The CDR3 DNA reads TGTGCCTGGAGTAGGGTGAACACTGAAGCTTTCTTT. As protein: CAWSRVNTEAFF. This chain links TRBV30 with TRBJ1-1; D gene ambiguous. The CDR3 has 12 amino acids. Per germline, CDR1 GTSNPN and CDR2 SVGIG (reference sequence). V lost 2 bases, J lost 0 bases, and 4 bases lay in between.

CDR3 sequence (DNA): TGTGCCAGTAGTATAGAGGGATTTGCGGGGGGGCGAAATGAGCAGTTCTTC. Residues: CASSIEGFAGGRNEQFF. The chain links TRBV19 to TRBJ2-1, with 9 nucleotides matching TRBD2. The CDR3 contains 17 residues. J gave up 7 bases and V 0 bases, and 10 bases lay outside the gene matches. The germline V gene has CDR1 LNHDA and CDR2 SQIVND (reference sequence).

The chain is built from TRBV5-1 and TRBJ2-1, with TRBD1 matching 8 bases. The germline gives CDR1 SGHRS, CDR2 YFSETQ. Trimming at V came to 4 bases and at J to 4 bases, leaving 7 bases not matched to a gene. The CDR3 totals 15 residues. Here the CDR3 DNA reads TGCGCCAGCAGCCCCGGACAGGGAAGATACAATGAGCAGTTCTTC. It translates to CASSPGQGRYNEQFF.

The rearrangement links TRBV29-1 to TRBJ1-1; 7 bases agree with TRBD1. Germline V gene lookup returns CDR1 SQVTM and CDR2 ANQGSEA. The CDR3 consists of 13 residues. The J segment lost 6 bases and the V segment lost 6 bases, leaving 10 bases of the junction unmatched. The CDR3 nucleotides read TGCAGCGTCCTGACAGGGTCCCTCCCTGAAGCTTTCTTT. Protein product: CSVLTGSLPEAFF.

This clonotype was picked up many times. CDR3 protein: CSVDPSTDTQYF. In DNA form, the CDR3 reads TGCAGCGTTGACCCGAGCACAGATACGCAGTATTTT. This sequence joins TRBV29-1 and TRBJ2-3; no clear D. V lost 3 bases and J lost 0, with 4 bases in between. Per the germline V gene, CDR1 is SQVTM and CDR2 is ANQGSEA. CDR3 size: 12 residues.

This clonotype was seen many times. The chain employs TRBV4-2 and TRBJ1-6; D uncertain. The V and J ends lost 1 base and 8 bases respectively, with 18 bases between them. This CDR3 contains 17 residues. Germline CDR1 LGHNA, CDR2 YNFKEQ. DNA of the CDR3: TGTGCCAGCAGCCAAGTTTCTCAGGCTCGCCGGGATTCACCCCTCCACTTT. Encoded protein: CASSQVSQARRDSPLHF.

The chain uses TRBV20-1 and TRBJ2-1, with 7 bases fitting TRBD2. The CDR3 covers 15 residues. Germline values: CDR1 DFQATT, CDR2 SNEGSKA (reference sequence). Unmatched junction bases numbered 5, after V lost 3 bases and J lost 0 bases. The CDR3 DNA follows: TGCAGTGCTAGGAGTGGGGAGGGCTCCTACAATGAGCAGTTCTTC. Its translation: CSARSGEGSYNEQFF.

Points on this clonotype: A much larger clone lies a single base off, so this may be a read error. The chain links TRBV4-2 to TRBJ2-3; TRBD2 agrees at 10 bases. Per the germline V gene, CDR1 is LGHNA and CDR2 is YNFKEQ. The CDR3 spans 16 residues. Here the CDR3 DNA reads TGTGCCAGCAGCCCAGCGGGGGGGCCTAGCATAGATACGCAGTATTTT. Residues: CASSPAGGPSIDTQYF.

Many counts were recorded for this clonotype. The CDR3 loop reads CAWNTGGTEAFF. Written as DNA, the CDR3 is TGTGCCTGGAACACAGGGGGCACTGAAGCTTTCTTT. This sequence joins TRBV30 and TRBJ1-1; 8 bases agree with TRBD1. There are 12 residues in the CDR3. Losses at the gene ends were 4 bases for V and 4 bases for J; bases not matched to a gene: 2. Germline V gene lookup returns CDR1 GTSNPN and CDR2 SVGIG (reference sequence).

A few counts support this clonotype. The rearrangement uses TRBV11-2 and TRBJ2-5, with 7 bases that match TRBD2. Germline assignment: CDR1 SGHAT and CDR2 FQNNGV. The CDR3 loop spans 14 amino acids. V lost 3 bases, J lost 5 bases, and 6 bases stayed unmatched. CDR3 in DNA: TGTGCCAGCAGCTTGACGGGGGGAATGGAGACCCAGTACTTC. The encoded protein is CASSLTGGMETQYF.

The chain carries TRBV19 and TRBJ1-2; D unclear. CDR1 LNHDA and CDR2 SQIVND come from the germline V gene (reference sequence). The CDR3 sequence is 14 residues long. V gave up 10 bases and J gave up 2 bases, with 17 bases separating them. The CDR3 DNA is TGTGCCATTCGAGGGCACCCCGGCAACTATGGCTACACCTTC. Translation: CAIRGHPGNYGYTF. The entire variable domain, with the rest obtained from reference TRBV19 and TRBJ1-2, is as follows: DGGITQSPKYLFRKEGQNVTLSCEQNLNHDAMYWYRQDPGQGLRLIYYSQIVNDFQKGDIAEGYSVSREKKESFPLTVTSAQKNPTAFYLCAIRGHPGNYGYTFGSGTRLTVV.